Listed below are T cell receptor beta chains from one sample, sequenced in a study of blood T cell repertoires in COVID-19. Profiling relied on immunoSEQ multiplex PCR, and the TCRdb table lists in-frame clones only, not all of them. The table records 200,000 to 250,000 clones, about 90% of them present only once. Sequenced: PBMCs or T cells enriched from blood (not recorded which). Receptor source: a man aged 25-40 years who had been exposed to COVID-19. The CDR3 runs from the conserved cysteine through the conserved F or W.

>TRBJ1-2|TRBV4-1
CASSHSLGRPSGFYGYTF
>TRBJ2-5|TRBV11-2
CASSPESGYGETQYF
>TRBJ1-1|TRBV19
CASTPGPTGVEAFF
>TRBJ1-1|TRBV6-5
CASSPRDRGNTEAFF
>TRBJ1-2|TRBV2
CASTISGTGSFGYTF
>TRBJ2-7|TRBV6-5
CASSYSLAGREQYF
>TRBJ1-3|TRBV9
CASSAPPSYTIYF
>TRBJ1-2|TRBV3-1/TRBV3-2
CASSPGGPYNYGYTF
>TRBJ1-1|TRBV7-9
CASSLGGQMNTEAFF
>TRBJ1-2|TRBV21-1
CASSKWGGRNPYGYTF
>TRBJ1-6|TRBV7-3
CASSSSGYYNSPLHF
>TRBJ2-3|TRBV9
CASSVNDGTSIMSDTQYF
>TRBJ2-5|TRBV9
CASSGDWRQETQYF
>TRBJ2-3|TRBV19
CASSRDRENTDTQYF
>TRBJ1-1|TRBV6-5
CASSYRTGMNTEAFF
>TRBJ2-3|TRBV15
CATRDRGMGTDTQYF
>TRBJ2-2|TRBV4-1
CASSQRGSTGELFF
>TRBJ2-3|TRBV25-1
CASSDWEGGTDTQYF
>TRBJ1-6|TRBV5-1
CASSRRQGNNSPLHF
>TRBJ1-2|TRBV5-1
CASSQGGDTGYTF
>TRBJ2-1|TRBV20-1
CSATDNEQFF
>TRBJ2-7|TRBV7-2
CASSSTSGGAPEQYF
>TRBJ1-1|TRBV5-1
CASSFRQGMNTEAFF
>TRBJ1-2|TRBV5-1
CASSSTGGRYGYTF
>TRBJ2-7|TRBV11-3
CASSHSPSNEQYF
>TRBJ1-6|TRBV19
CASSSLRDNNSPLHF
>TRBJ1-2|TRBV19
CASREQVSNYGYTF
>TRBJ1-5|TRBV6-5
CASSPGWGNQPQHF
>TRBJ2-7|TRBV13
CASSFSGQGRVQQYF
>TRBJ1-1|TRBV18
CASSPSWGGTEAFF
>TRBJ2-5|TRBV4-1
CASSQSFSGGVQETQYF
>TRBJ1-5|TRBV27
CASSLIGTVHQPQHF
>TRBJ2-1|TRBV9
CASSVSGQYPYNEQFF
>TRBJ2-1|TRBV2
CASRANSGGAYNEQFF
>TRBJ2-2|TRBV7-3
CASSRTREAGELFF
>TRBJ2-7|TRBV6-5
CASSRIRYGEQYF
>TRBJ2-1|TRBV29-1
CSVAGQGAGNEQFF
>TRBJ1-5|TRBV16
CASSRGLRDTNQPQHF
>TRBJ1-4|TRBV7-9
CASSRDSNEKLFF
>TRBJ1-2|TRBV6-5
CASSYSGGGYTF
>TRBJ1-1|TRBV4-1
CASSLQVDRVEAEAFF
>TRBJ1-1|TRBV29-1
CSVCDPAGTEAFF
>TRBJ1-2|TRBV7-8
CASSWEVNYGYTF
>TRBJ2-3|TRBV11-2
CASSQHAGSTDTQYF
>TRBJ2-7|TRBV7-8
CASSYRERSTYEQYF
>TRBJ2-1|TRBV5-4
CASSETGNYNEQFF
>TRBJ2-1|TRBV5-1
CASGTSGGDNEQFF
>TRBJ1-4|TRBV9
CASSVQGSPTNEKLFF
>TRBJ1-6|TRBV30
CAWNKGFNSPLHF
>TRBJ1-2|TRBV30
CAWTGTAYGYTF
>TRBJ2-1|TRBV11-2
CASSLAGFGVEQFF
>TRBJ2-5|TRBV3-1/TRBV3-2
CASSQVGLAGGQTQYF
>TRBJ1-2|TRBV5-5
CASSLELDTAEGYTF
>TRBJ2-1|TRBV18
CASSPPSNEQFF
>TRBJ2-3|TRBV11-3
CASSLGLLNTQYF
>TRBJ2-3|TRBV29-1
CSVEWRGEDTQYF
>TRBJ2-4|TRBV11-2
CASSLAGLAGGIQYF